This T cell receptor beta chain was sequenced for a study of blood T cell repertoires in COVID-19 (dated by TCRdb to 2020 to 2021). Background on the whole study: Samples from collaborators originated in the United States, Italy and Spain and spanned both the acute and convalescent phases of COVID-19. The prospective study material was composed of cDNA or gDNA derived from T cells, B-cell-depleted T cells, or PBMCs. Subjects who had been exposed to COVID-19, were actively infected with it, or had recovered from it provided the deeply sampled blood TCRbeta repertoires that made up the dataset. The repertoires were made available in a free public database intended to serve as a resource for research on the immune response to SARS-CoV-2. Samples came from the ongoing ImmuneRACE study (first 160 participants) plus 1,254 subjects from 6 global collaborators. Sample metadata almost always included a de-identified subject ID, COVID-19 status, age in years and sex. Where available, HLA class I and class II types were taken from metadata supplied by the sample provider and were not determined by assay-based typing.

Results and caveats for the whole study, not just this receptor: The quantity of clinical and demographic metadata differed by source and by participant and was supplied without curation.

As concerns this clone: The antigen it binds to is not known. No clone much larger than this one lies a single base away; base qualities are absent.

Each collaborating institution followed its own protocols to collect whole blood in K2EDTA tubes. Collaborator samples were shipped for TCRbeta analysis as frozen whole blood, isolated PBMCs, or DNA extracted from either sample type. The immunoSEQ Assay, a bias-controlled multiplex PCR, was used to amplify TCRbeta CDR3 regions from genomic DNA. From the authors' description of their analysis: Within the assay, amplification of reference gene primers was used to estimate how many nucleated cells each sample contained. Sequence reads were collapsed and filtered to measure the absolute abundance of every unique TCRbeta CDR3 rearrangement. For each sample, productive Simpson clonality was calculated by taking the square root of Simpson's diversity index across productive rearrangements. Not all clones reach the TCRdb copy of this immuneACCESS table, which keeps in-frame sequences only. Checked studies attribute under half of the gap to unresolved V genes and leave the rest unexplained. V, J and clone size reflect that table, while D and trimming were determined from the DNA. In this sample the table shows about 95,000 clones, approximately 91% of which occur a single time. The ten most abundant clones make up about 3.7% of the sample.

From cysteine to phenylalanine, the CDR3 is 15 amino acids long. CDR3 DNA only is kept here, 45 bases in frame from base 1. The CDR1 and CDR2 encoded by the germline V gene (reference sequence) are GTSNPN and SVGIG. V and J are truncated by 1 base and 9 bases respectively, leaving an intervening sequence of 19 bases. The sequenced sample was peripheral blood. Rearrangement joined TRBV30 to TRBJ1-3; the D gene cannot be resolved reliably. This TCR was sampled from a woman aged 70 to 79 with acute or convalescent COVID-19. The CDR3 here reads CAWSAVSAPTGTIYF. The DNA sequence is given as TGTGCCTGGAGTGCGGTGTCGGCCCCGACGGGCACCATATATTTT.